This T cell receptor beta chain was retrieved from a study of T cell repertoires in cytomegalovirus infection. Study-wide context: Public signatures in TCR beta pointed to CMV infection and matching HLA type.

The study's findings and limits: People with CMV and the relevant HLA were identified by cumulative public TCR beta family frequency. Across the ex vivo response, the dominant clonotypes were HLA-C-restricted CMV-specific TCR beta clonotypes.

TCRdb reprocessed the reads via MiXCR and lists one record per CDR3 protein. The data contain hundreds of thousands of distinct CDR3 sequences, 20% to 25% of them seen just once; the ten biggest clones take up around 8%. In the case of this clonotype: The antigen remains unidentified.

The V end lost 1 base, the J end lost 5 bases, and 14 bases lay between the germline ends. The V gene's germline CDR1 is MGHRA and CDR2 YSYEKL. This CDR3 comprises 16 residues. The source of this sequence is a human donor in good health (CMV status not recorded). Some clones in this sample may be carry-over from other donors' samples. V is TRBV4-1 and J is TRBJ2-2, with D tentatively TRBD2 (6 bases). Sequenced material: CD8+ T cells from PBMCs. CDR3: CASSQVQLGGTGELFF. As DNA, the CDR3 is TGCGCCAGCAGCCAAGTCCAGCTGGGGGGAACCGGGGAGCTGTTTTTT.